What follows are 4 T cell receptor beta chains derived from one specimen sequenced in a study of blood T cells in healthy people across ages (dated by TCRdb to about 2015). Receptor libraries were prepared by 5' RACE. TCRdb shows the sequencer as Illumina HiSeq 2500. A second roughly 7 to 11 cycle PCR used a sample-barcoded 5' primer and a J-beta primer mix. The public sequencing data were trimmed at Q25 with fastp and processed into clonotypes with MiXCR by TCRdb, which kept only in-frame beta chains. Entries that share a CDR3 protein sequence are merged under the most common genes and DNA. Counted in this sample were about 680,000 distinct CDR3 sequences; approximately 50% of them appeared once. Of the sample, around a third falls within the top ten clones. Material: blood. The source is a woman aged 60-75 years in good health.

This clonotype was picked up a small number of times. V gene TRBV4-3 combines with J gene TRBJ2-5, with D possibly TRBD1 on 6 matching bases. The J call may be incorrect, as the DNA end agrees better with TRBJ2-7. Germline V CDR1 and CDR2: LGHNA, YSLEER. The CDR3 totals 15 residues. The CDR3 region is CASSQSLGTRYEQYF. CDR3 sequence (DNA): TGCGCCAGCAGCCAAAGCCTCGGGACACGCTACGAGCAGTACTTC.

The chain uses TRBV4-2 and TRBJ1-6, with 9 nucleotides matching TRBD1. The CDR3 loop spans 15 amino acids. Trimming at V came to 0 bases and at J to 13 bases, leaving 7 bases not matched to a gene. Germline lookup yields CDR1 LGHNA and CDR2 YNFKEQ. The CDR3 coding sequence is TGTGCCAGCAGCCAAGAGGGGGGACAGGGAAGGCCCCTCCACTTT. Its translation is CASSQEGGQGRPLHF.

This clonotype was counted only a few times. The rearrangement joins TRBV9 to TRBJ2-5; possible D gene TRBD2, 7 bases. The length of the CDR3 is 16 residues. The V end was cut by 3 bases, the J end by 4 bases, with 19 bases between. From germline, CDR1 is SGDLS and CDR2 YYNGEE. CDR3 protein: CASSAGGTLHGETQYF. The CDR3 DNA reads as TGTGCCAGCAGCGCGGGGGGCACTCTCCATGGAGAGACCCAGTACTTC.

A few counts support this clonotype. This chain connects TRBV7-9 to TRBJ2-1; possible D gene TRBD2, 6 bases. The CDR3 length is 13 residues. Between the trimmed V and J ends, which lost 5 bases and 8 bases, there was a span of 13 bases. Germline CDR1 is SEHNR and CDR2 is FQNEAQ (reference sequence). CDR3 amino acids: CASSVGTEDEQFF. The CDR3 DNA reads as TGTGCCAGCAGCGTCGGGACTGAGGATGAGCAGTTCTTC.